The 30 T cell receptor beta chains below come from one sample, sequenced in a study of Graves' ophthalmopathy and Graves' hyperthyroidism. As the template, RNA transcripts were used to amplify TCR beta CDR3 regions. The library came from an HTBI-primed first-round RT-PCR and a second-round multiplex PCR. One entry per CDR3 protein results from TCRdb running MiXCR on the multiplex PCR reads. This sample has 350,000 or so distinct CDR3 sequences, with 15% to 20% found just once. The sample was peripheral blood. All receptors come from an adult man with Graves' ophthalmopathy.

This clonotype has a count of ten or more. V is TRBV6-5 and J is TRBJ2-7; D might be TRBD1 (5 bases). With 5 bases removed from V and 6 bases from J, the gap between germline ends came to 17 bases. The CDR3 spans 14 residues. The V gene's germline CDR1 is MNHEY and CDR2 SVGAGI. CDR3 DNA sequence: TGTGCCAGCAGTCCGACGCCCAGGGTCAGCGAGCAGTACTTC. Translating it yields CASSPTPRVSEQYF.

This clonotype was seen many times. This chain joins TRBV20-1 and TRBJ1-1; 7 nucleotides align to TRBD1. There are 13 residues in the CDR3. V lost 0 bases, J lost 3 bases, and 1 base stayed unmatched. Looked up from germline, CDR1 is DFQATT and CDR2 is SNEGSKA (reference sequence). CDR3 loop: CSARETGDTEAFF. CDR3 DNA: TGCAGTGCTAGAGAAACAGGGGACACTGAAGCTTTCTTT.

In its sample, this clonotype was seen many times. V usage is TRBV5-1 and J usage is TRBJ1-1; D gene unclear. This CDR3 is built from 14 residues. Deletions cut 4 bases from V and 2 bases from J, with 12 bases between. Germline CDR1 SGHRS, CDR2 YFSETQ. The CDR3 protein is CASSRAGDNTEAFF. CDR3 coding DNA: TGCGCCAGCAGCAGAGCCGGAGATAACACTGAAGCTTTCTTT.

This clonotype was seen many times. This chain connects TRBV30 to TRBJ1-2; no clear D gene. Trimming took 0 bases from V and 7 from J, leaving 18 bases between them. The CDR3 extends over 15 amino acids. The germline V gene encodes CDR1 GTSNPN and CDR2 SVGIG (reference sequence). The CDR3 DNA sequence: TGTGCCTGGAGTGTAGGTCTCTCAGAAGGGTGTGGCTACACCTTC. As protein: CAWSVGLSEGCGYTF.

This clonotype was counted at least ten times. The chain has TRBV19 and TRBJ2-5, with TRBD1 matching over 7 bases. CDR1 and CDR2 from the germline V gene are LNHDA and SQIVND (reference sequence). The V and J ends lost 5 bases and 4 bases, in that order; junction bases with no gene match: 7. The CDR3 consists of 14 residues. The CDR3 bases are TGTGCCAGTAGTCCTACGGACAGGACAGAGACCCAGTACTTC. Amino acid sequence: CASSPTDRTETQYF. Filled out from reference TRBV19 and TRBJ2-5, the complete variable domain reads DGGITQSPKYLFRKEGQNVTLSCEQNLNHDAMYWYRQDPGQGLRLIYYSQIVNDFQKGDIAEGYSVSREKKESFPLTVTSAQKNPTAFYLCASSPTDRTETQYFGPGTRLLVL.

This clonotype has just a few counts. One junction end disagrees with the germline gene, perhaps due to a read error. The chain recombines TRBV3-1 with TRBJ2-6; 7 bases are a match to TRBD2. This CDR3 comprises 15 residues. Germline V gene data show CDR1 as LGHDT and CDR2 as YNNKEL (reference sequence). The CDR3 DNA sequence: TGTGCCAGCAGCCAAGATTATGCGGGGGTCAACGTCCTGACTTTC. It codes for CASSQDYAGVNVLTF. The full variable domain, its missing parts supplied by reference TRBV3-1 and TRBJ2-6, is DTAVSQTPKYLVTQMGNDKSIKCEQNLGHDTMYWYKQDSKKFLKIMFSYNNKELIINETVPNRFSPKSPDKAHLNLHINSLELGDSAVYFCASSQDYAGVNVLTFGAGSRLTVL.

This clonotype has ten or more counts. CDR3 region: CASSLDAGKRTGELFF. In DNA, the CDR3 is TGTGCCAGCAGCTTAGACGCGGGGAAGAGAACCGGGGAGCTGTTTTTT. This chain uses TRBV11-2 with TRBJ2-2; tentative D call: TRBD2 (6 bases). The CDR3 has 16 amino acids. Trimming removed 0 bases from V and 5 bases from J, with 13 bases in between. CDR1 and CDR2 (germline): SGHAT, FQNNGV.

The chain joins TRBV6-5 to TRBJ1-1, with D perhaps TRBD1 (5 bases). V lost 4 bases and J 1 base, leaving 13 bases between the germline ends. The CDR3 has 15 residues. The germline V gene has CDR1 MNHEY and CDR2 SVGAGI. As DNA, the CDR3 is TGTGCCAGCAGTTCGATGACAGATCAGAACACTGAAGCTTTCTTT. This translates into CASSSMTDQNTEAFF.

This clonotype appeared many times. The chain joins TRBV6-5 to TRBJ1-2; perhaps TRBD1 as D (6 bases). V lost 2 bases and J lost 2, with 9 bases in between. Germline loops: CDR1 MNHEY, CDR2 SVGAGI. The CDR3 is 14 amino acids. CDR3 bases: TGTGCCAGCAGTTACCTACAGGGAAACTATGGCTACACCTTC. Translating gives CASSYLQGNYGYTF.

This clonotype has a count of ten or more. The chain joins TRBV20-1 to TRBJ1-2; D call uncertain. Germline CDR1 and CDR2: DFQATT and SNEGSKA (reference sequence). This CDR3 is built from 15 residues. V dropped 0 bases and J dropped 5 bases, with 16 bases sitting between them. In DNA form, the CDR3 reads TGCAGTGCTAGAGATTCGGCAGAACAGTTATATGGCTACACCTTC. This translates into CSARDSAEQLYGYTF.

This clonotype was counted many times. The V gene is TRBV29-1, the J gene TRBJ2-2, with 8 bases fitting TRBD1. V lost 5 bases, J lost 5 bases, and 7 bases stayed unmatched. The CDR3 contains 14 residues. Germline values: CDR1 SQVTM, CDR2 ANQGSEA. Here the CDR3 reads CSVRQGIGTGELFF. The CDR3 DNA sequence: TGCAGCGTTAGACAGGGGATAGGAACCGGGGAGCTGTTTTTT.

This clonotype was observed a handful of times. This chain connects TRBV19 to TRBJ2-7; no clear D. CDR3 length: 14 residues. V lost 5 bases and J 6 bases, leaving 17 bases between the germline ends. Germline CDR1 is LNHDA and CDR2 is SQIVND (reference sequence). CDR3: CASSSDARAIEQYF. The CDR3 bases are TGTGCCAGTAGTTCGGACGCTAGGGCCATCGAGCAGTACTTC.

This clonotype was counted many times. V and J are TRBV11-1 and TRBJ2-7; tentatively, D is TRBD1 (5 bases). Per germline, CDR1 SGHAT and CDR2 FQDESV (reference sequence). The CDR3 consists of 16 residues. V was shortened by 0 bases and J by 3 bases, with 15 bases between the two germline ends. Here the CDR3 reads CASSLAPLGAGYEQYF. The CDR3 DNA follows: TGTGCCAGCAGCTTAGCGCCCCTAGGGGCTGGCTACGAGCAGTACTTC.

This clonotype came up many times. The chain couples TRBV29-1 to TRBJ1-1; D is ambiguous. The CDR3 covers 14 residues. Germline V gives CDR1 SQVTM, CDR2 ANQGSEA. Trimming stripped 2 bases from V and 4 bases from J, with 14 bases between. The CDR3 sequence: CSVEKQEGVTEAFF. The CDR3 nucleotides read TGCAGCGTTGAAAAGCAGGAGGGCGTCACTGAAGCTTTCTTT. Drawing the rest from reference TRBV29-1 and TRBJ1-1, the complete variable domain is SAVISQKPSRDICQRGTSLTIQCQVDSQVTMMFWYRQQPGQSLTLIATANQGSEATYESGFVIDKFPISRPNLTFSTLTVSNMSPEDSSIYLCSVEKQEGVTEAFFGQGTRLTVV.

This clonotype was seen repeatedly, ten times or more. The chain employs TRBV24-1 and TRBJ2-5; 7 bases agree with TRBD1. Germline lookup yields CDR1 KGHDR and CDR2 SFDVKD. The V segment lost 4 bases and the J segment 0 bases; nucleotides outside the gene matches: 1. The CDR3 runs to 14 residues. CDR3 residues: CATSDGQDQETQYF. The CDR3 coding sequence is TGTGCCACCAGTGACGGACAGGACCAAGAGACCCAGTACTTC.

This clonotype was observed at least ten times. The chain recombines TRBV7-6 with TRBJ2-7; D is perhaps TRBD1 or TRBD2 (5 bases each). This CDR3 has 14 residues. Germline V CDR1 and CDR2: SGHVS, FNYEAQ. The V gene lost 5 bases and the J gene lost 2 bases, with 13 bases spanning the gap. The CDR3 DNA is TGTGCCAGCAGCGGTGCTGGGGGAACCTACGAGCAGTACTTC. Its protein is CASSGAGGTYEQYF.

This clonotype has at least ten counts. This chain connects TRBV24-1 to TRBJ2-5; D gene ambiguous. Trimming pared 3 bases from V and 5 bases from J, leaving 9 bases between. From germline, CDR1 is KGHDR and CDR2 SFDVKD. The CDR3 consists of 13 residues. CDR3 amino acids: CATSDSLVETQYF. Here the CDR3 DNA reads TGTGCCACCAGTGATAGTCTTGTCGAGACCCAGTACTTC.

This clonotype was picked up many times. In nucleotides, the CDR3 is TGTGCCAGCTACGGGACTACCCCAGAGACCCAGTACTTC. It encodes CASYGTTPETQYF. This chain joins TRBV6-1 and TRBJ2-5; TRBD2 matches at 7 bases. CDR3 length: 13 amino acids. Trimming cost V 8 bases and J 4 bases; bases outside gene matches: 7. Germline CDR1 reads MNHNS; CDR2 reads SASEGT.

This clonotype has a count of ten or more. The chain couples TRBV5-1 to TRBJ2-5; TRBD2 is a possible D gene (6 bases). There are 14 residues in the CDR3. V lost 3 bases, J lost 1 base, and 10 bases lay in between. The germline V gene has CDR1 SGHRS and CDR2 YFSETQ. CDR3 sequence reads: CASSSDYPQETQYF. In nucleotides, the CDR3 is TGCGCCAGCAGCTCGGACTACCCCCAAGAGACCCAGTACTTC.

This clonotype was seen many times. V is TRBV28 and J is TRBJ2-7; D could derive from TRBD1 or TRBD2 (5 bases each). The V and J ends lost 4 bases and 5 bases respectively, with 15 bases between them. CDR3 length: 14 residues. Germline V CDR1 and CDR2: MDHEN, SYDVKM. CDR3: CASSSGTAVHEQYF. CDR3 DNA sequence: TGTGCCAGCAGTTCCGGGACCGCGGTCCACGAGCAGTACTTC.

This clonotype has a count of ten or more. The DNA of the CDR3 is TGTGCCAGCAGTCCCTTCCAAAGACAGAGGAACTATGGCTACACCTTC. Translation: CASSPFQRQRNYGYTF. The genes are TRBV12-3 or TRBV12-4 and TRBJ1-2, with TRBD1 as a possible D gene (5 bases). V lost 5 bases, J lost 2 bases, and 18 bases lay in between. The CDR3 loop spans 16 amino acids.

This clonotype was recorded at least ten times. The chain combines TRBV7-9 with TRBJ1-2; D remains ambiguous. Per germline, CDR1 SEHNR and CDR2 FQNEAQ (reference sequence). The length of the CDR3 is 11 residues. Between the trimmed V and J ends, which lost 4 bases and 11 bases, there was a span of 11 bases. This chain's CDR3 is CASSYGPRYTF. As DNA, the CDR3 is TGTGCCAGCAGCTATGGCCCGAGGTACACCTTC.

This clonotype came up many times. V usage is TRBV11-1 and J usage is TRBJ2-1, with 7 bases identical to TRBD2. The germline V gene encodes CDR1 SGHAT and CDR2 FQDESV (reference sequence). V gave up 3 bases and J gave up 5 bases; unmatched junction bases: 4. This CDR3 has 14 residues. In nucleotides, the CDR3 is TGTGCCAGCAGCTTCCGGGCGGGGGACAATGAGCAGTTCTTC. As protein: CASSFRAGDNEQFF.

This clonotype was detected only a few times. The chain links TRBV4-1 to TRBJ2-7; TRBD2 agrees at 11 bases. CDR1 and CDR2 (germline): MGHRA, YSYEKL. This CDR3 is built from 15 residues. The V segment lost 6 bases and the J segment 2 bases; nucleotides outside the gene matches: 6. CDR3 amino acids: CASSPGLAATYEQYF. DNA of the CDR3: TGCGCCAGCAGTCCGGGACTAGCGGCAACCTACGAGCAGTACTTC.

This clonotype was recorded at least ten times. The V call is TRBV20-1, the J call TRBJ2-7; D may be TRBD1 or TRBD2 (5 bases each). Germline assignment: CDR1 DFQATT and CDR2 SNEGSKA (reference sequence). The CDR3 spans 14 residues. Trimming shortened V by 3 bases and J by 6 bases, and 18 bases separated the two germline ends. DNA for the CDR3: TGCAGTGCTAGCTTACCGGGGCTAAACGGCGAGCAGTACTTC. Translation: CSASLPGLNGEQYF.

This clonotype was seen many times. The rearrangement links TRBV5-1 to TRBJ1-1; D is unresolved. V was clipped by 5 bases and J by 1 base, with 6 bases between them. The CDR3 contains 12 residues. CDR1 and CDR2 (germline): SGHRS, YFSETQ. As DNA, the CDR3 is TGCGCCAGCAGGGGCGCGAACACTGAAGCTTTCTTT. It encodes CASRGANTEAFF.

The chain is built from TRBV6-1 and TRBJ2-7; TRBD1 aligns across 8 bases. This CDR3 region has 14 residues. Unmatched junction bases numbered 9, after V lost 7 bases and J lost 4 bases. CDR1 is MNHNS and CDR2 is SASEGT in the germline V gene. This CDR3 reads CASMRQGSGYEQYF. In DNA form, the CDR3 reads TGTGCCAGCATGAGACAGGGGAGCGGGTACGAGCAGTACTTC.

This clonotype was counted at least ten times. V and J are TRBV2 and TRBJ2-7; maybe TRBD2 (5 bases). V was clipped by 1 base and J by 3 bases, with 10 bases between them. Germline CDR1 SNHLY, CDR2 FYNNEI. The CDR3 spans 14 residues. DNA of the CDR3: TGTGCCAGCAGTGAAGAGCGGCAGAACTACGAGCAGTACTTC. Translating it yields CASSEERQNYEQYF.

This clonotype was counted ten times or more. V and J are TRBV12-3 or TRBV12-4 and TRBJ1-6, with D possibly matching TRBD1 (5 bases). The CDR3 has 16 amino acids. Trimming shortened V by 3 bases and J by 4 bases, and 13 bases separated the two germline ends. The CDR3 nucleotides read TGTGCCAGCAGTTTTGGCAGGGAGCCGTATAATTCACCCCTCCACTTT. Translating it yields CASSFGREPYNSPLHF.

This clonotype showed up many times. The chain joins TRBV27 to TRBJ2-6, with a weak D call TRBD2 (6 bases). V lost 10 bases, J lost 3 bases, and 13 bases lay in between. This CDR3 is 14 amino acids long. Germline assignment: CDR1 MNHEY and CDR2 SMNVEV (reference sequence). The DNA for the CDR3 is TGTGCCACCAAGGCGGGGTTTGGGGCCAACGTCCTGACTTTC. Residues: CATKAGFGANVLTF.